These 10 T cell receptor beta chains were sequenced from one sample in a study of cytomegalovirus exposure and HLA in healthy donors. PCR employed 60 Vbeta and 13 Jbeta primers. Profiled with immunoSEQ multiplex PCR; TCRdb holds only in-frame clones, not every one. The table records about 170,000 clones, around 74% of them present only once. Specimen: PBMCs. The receptor source for this set is a female donor in good health and CMV-seronegative.

The rearrangement joins TRBV6-1 to TRBJ1-4; D is ambiguous. With 3 bases removed from V and 6 bases from J, the gap between germline ends came to 5 bases. The CDR3 is 12 amino acids. Germline CDR1 is MNHNS and CDR2 is SASEGT. CDR3 amino acids: CASSDLDEKLFF. CDR3 nucleotide sequence: TGTGCCAGCAGTGACCTTGATGAAAAACTGTTTTTT.

This clone was counted a few times. V and J are TRBV6-5 and TRBJ2-7, with a possible D match to TRBD1 (6 bases). The length of the CDR3 is 13 residues. The V gene's germline CDR1 is MNHEY and CDR2 SVGAGI. The V and J ends lost 6 bases and 6 bases respectively, with 15 bases between them. Written as DNA, the CDR3 is TGTGCCAGCAGGGAATCAGGGGTCGGCGAGCAGTACTTC. Its protein product is CASRESGVGEQYF.

The J gene is TRBJ2-1, the V gene TRBV7-9, with 7 nucleotides matching TRBD1. CDR1 and CDR2 (germline): SEHNR, FQNEAQ (reference sequence). The trim removed 5 bases at V and 1 base at J, leaving 2 bases unmatched. The CDR3 consists of 14 residues. In DNA form, the CDR3 reads TGTGCCAGCAGCCCGACAGGGTCCTACAATGAGCAGTTCTTC. Its protein product is CASSPTGSYNEQFF.

This clone was seen a few times. This rearrangement joins TRBV28 to TRBJ2-5; 9 nucleotides agree with TRBD2. Trimming took 1 base from V and 4 from J; bases not matched to a gene: 4. The CDR3 is 15 residues long. CDR1 and CDR2 (germline): MDHEN, SYDVKM. CDR3 DNA sequence: TGTGCCAGCAGTTTATTGCCTAGCGGGGTAGAGACCCAGTACTTC. Amino acid sequence: CASSLLPSGVETQYF. The full variable domain, its missing parts supplied by reference TRBV28 and TRBJ2-5, is DVKVTQSSRYLVKRTGEKVFLECVQDMDHENMFWYRQDPGLGLRLIYFSYDVKMKEKGDIPEGYSVSREKKERFSLILESASTNQTSMYLCASSLLPSGVETQYFGPGTRLLVL.

The chain employs TRBV7-9 and TRBJ1-5; D unclear. V was clipped by 1 base and J by 2 bases, with 12 bases between them. In germline, CDR1 is SEHNR, CDR2 FQNEAQ (reference sequence). CDR3 length: 16 residues. DNA of the CDR3: TGTGCCAGCAGCTTAGAGGCGGGAATAGGCAATCAGCCCCAGCATTTT. Its protein is CASSLEAGIGNQPQHF. The complete variable domain, with remaining parts taken from reference TRBV7-9 and TRBJ1-5, reads DTGVSQNPRHKITKRGQNVTFRCDPISEHNRLYWYRQTLGQGPEFLTYFQNEAQLEKSRLLSDRFSAERPKGSFSTLEIQRTEQGDSAMYLCASSLEAGIGNQPQHFGDGTRLSIL.

The chain joins TRBV9 to TRBJ2-1, with TRBD2 matching 13 bases. Germline-derived CDR1 and CDR2 are SGDLS and YYNGEE. This CDR3 comprises 18 residues. V dropped 7 bases and J dropped 5; count of bases not matched to a gene: 15. CDR3 DNA sequence: TGTGCCAGCGGACCGAACCGGTTGGGACTAGCGGGAAACAATGAGCAGTTCTTC. As protein: CASGPNRLGLAGNNEQFF.

The chain carries TRBV4-1 and TRBJ2-3; TRBD2 matches at 11 bases. The germline V gene has CDR1 MGHRA and CDR2 YSYEKL. The trim removed 4 bases at V and 2 bases at J, leaving 8 bases unmatched. The CDR3 spans 17 residues. CDR3 DNA sequence: TGCGCCAGCAGCCTCTCCGGGACTAGCGGTTTCACAGATACGCAGTATTTT. This sequence encodes CASSLSGTSGFTDTQYF.

This clone appeared a few times. The chain employs TRBV7-3 and TRBJ1-1; unclear D gene. V lost 2 bases to trimming and J lost 0 bases, with 7 bases between them. CDR1 and CDR2 from the germline V gene are SGHTA and FQGTGA. This CDR3 region has 14 residues. CDR3 sequence reads: CASSLFTVNTEAFF. The CDR3, as DNA: TGTGCCAGCAGCTTATTTACGGTGAACACTGAAGCTTTCTTT.

This chain uses TRBV29-1 with TRBJ2-5, with D possibly TRBD2 on 6 matching bases. V was pared by 3 bases and J by 4 bases, with 9 bases between. CDR3 length: 12 residues. The germline CDR1 and CDR2 sequences are SQVTM and ANQGSEA. CDR3 sequence: CSVEEGRETQYF. CDR3 bases: TGCAGCGTTGAGGAGGGTAGAGAGACCCAGTACTTC.

This chain connects TRBV30 to TRBJ2-7; 13 nucleotides agree with TRBD2. Germline V gives CDR1 GTSNPN, CDR2 SVGIG (reference sequence). The CDR3 loop spans 17 amino acids. V dropped 1 base and J dropped 2; count of bases not matched to a gene: 8. The CDR3 bases are TGTGCCTGGAGTGCTACCCGGACTAGCGGGAGAGCCTACGAGCAGTACTTC. It translates to CAWSATRTSGRAYEQYF.